This note documents a single TCR beta chain sequence. The antigen this receptor binds is unknown. Base-call qualities are not available, and no considerably larger clone is one nucleotide away. To prepare the library, 5' RACE was applied. The sequencer listed for this sample is Illumina HiSeq 2500. A second PCR of about 6 to 12 cycles was run with a J-beta primer mix and a sample-barcoded 5' primer. A unique molecular identifier was introduced onto each TCR beta cDNA molecule by a template-switch 5' adaptor carrying 12 random nucleotides. Each sample yielded at least 2.5 million CDR3-containing paired-end reads. First-strand cDNA was synthesized from all RNA with the Mint cDNA synthesis kit, primed by a TRBC-specific oligonucleotide. All cDNA was treated with uracil-DNA glycosylase and then went through a first 18-cycle PCR with the universal primers M1SS and BC2_uni_R. On the authors' methods: For normalization, 1 million high-quality reads were randomly selected from each sample, with every read carrying a distinct molecular identifier. Reads with shared molecular identifiers were discarded instead of being binned into consensus sequences. MiTCR, set to a Q25 quality threshold and the strictest error-elimination algorithm, was used for CDR3 identification, clonotype clustering and error correction. A nonparametric unseen species model with Euler transformation was used to estimate lower-bound total TCR beta diversity. TCRdb reworked the public reads: Q25 trimming with fastp, MiXCR clone assembly, productive beta chains retained. Every CDR3 protein is listed once, alongside the most common genes and DNA of its rows. The authors' filters were not applied to this entry. Across this sample there are around 1.5 million distinct CDR3 sequences, with roughly 40% seen only once. 7.9% of the sample rests with the top ten.

The CDR3 runs 18 residues from the cysteine to the phenylalanine. Kept here is only the CDR3 DNA, which spans 54 bases and is read in frame from base 1. This sample was included in a study of blood T cells in healthy people across ages (dated by TCRdb to the mid-2010s). About the investigation overall: In model experiments, roughly one uniquely barcoded TCR beta cDNA molecule per two T cells was captured by template switching. Using deep sequencing normalized with unique cDNA molecular identifiers, the study measured how TCR beta repertoire diversity changes with age. The donors were split into four age groups: young (average 16 years), middle-aged (nearly 40), aged (over 55) and long-lived (roughly 77). Donors of different ages were randomly distributed across sequencing lanes to avoid experimental bias. The study analyzed two additional independent replicas of 1 million unique cDNA reads from the same blood draw for two donors, one aged 18 to 30 and one aged 80 or older. The paper's findings and limits, for the study overall: Since profiling was done on bulk unsorted PBMCs, naive and antigen-experienced compartments could not be conclusively compared. Estimates of total diversity based on one million sequenced T cells were considered lower bounds and underestimates. Compared with the aged group, the long-lived group had more naive CD4+ T cells, fewer expanded clones and increased TCR diversity, a pattern suggesting age selection. Because the CMV infection status of the donors was unknown, age-related changes in expanded clonotypes may potentially have been confounded. Observed TCR beta diversity correlated strongly with the percentage of naive T cells measured by flow cytometry. As age increased, observed TCR beta diversity per million T cells dropped in a roughly linear way, and a significant reduction was already evident by age 40.

Systemically healthy Caucasian individuals from Russia, over 30 in total and aged about 6 to 100 years, were included as donors. Each donor gave 8 to 10 milliliters of peripheral blood, drawn into EDTA-treated Vacutainer tubes. Ficoll-Paque density-gradient centrifugation was used to isolate PBMCs, with at least 6.5 million per sample. Total RNA was extracted from PBMCs with Trizol reagent, with at least 5 micrograms obtained per sample. For every donor, flow cytometry on a PBMC aliquot measured the percentage of naive CD45RAhigh/CD27high T cells. The chain links TRBV21-1 with TRBJ1-5. TRBV21-1 is marked as a pseudogene. The sample comprised blood. The origin of this receptor is a woman between 18 and 29 years old in good health. The CDR3 reads CASSPRRAGASSNQPQHF. The DNA sequence is as follows: TGTGCCAGCAGCCCACGGAGGGCAGGGGCAAGCAGCAATCAGCCCCAGCATTTT.